This TCR beta chain was sequenced during a study of CD8 T cells in Susac syndrome. V was pared by 3 bases and J by 7 bases, with 6 bases of the junction left unmatched. Looked up from germline, CDR1 is MDHEN and CDR2 is SYDVKM. This CDR3 is 15 amino acids long. The authors reverse transcribed roughly 0.5 to 1 ug RNA with random hexamers. In TCRdb, the immunoSEQ multiplex PCR reads were re-called with MiXCR into one record per CDR3 protein. The table lists about 430,000 distinct CDR3 sequences, 85% to 90% of them singletons. Sequencing used CD8+ T cells from PBMCs. The TCR originated in a human donor with multiple sclerosis. The gene calls are TRBV28 and TRBJ2-1; 10 nucleotides line up with TRBD1. CDR3 sequence reads: CASSFATGGWNEQFF. CDR3 in DNA: TGTGCCAGCAGTTTCGCGACAGGGGGCTGGAATGAGCAGTTCTTC. Variable domain in full (rest from reference TRBV28 and TRBJ2-1): DVKVTQSSRYLVKRTGEKVFLECVQDMDHENMFWYRQDPGLGLRLIYFSYDVKMKEKGDIPEGYSVSREKKERFSLILESASTNQTSMYLCASSFATGGWNEQFFGPGTRLTVL.